Presented here are 30 T cell receptor beta chains from one specimen sequenced in a study of blood T cell repertoires in COVID-19. Produced via immunoSEQ multiplex PCR; TCRdb's table is partial and in-frame only. The profile shows 250,000 or so clones, around nine tenths of them singletons. Sequenced sample: PBMCs or T cells enriched from blood (not recorded which). Receptors originate from a young man who had recovered from COVID-19.

V and J are TRBV24-1 and TRBJ2-3, with 12 bases identical to TRBD2. Germline V gene lookup returns CDR1 KGHDR and CDR2 SFDVKD. The CDR3 runs 16 residues. V trimming: 2 bases; J trimming: 4 bases; junction bases outside the gene matches: 3. The CDR3, as DNA: TGTGCCACCAGTGATTCTAGCGGGGGGGCTGCAGATACGCAGTATTTT. The encoded protein is CATSDSSGGAADTQYF.

This clone was recorded once. The V gene is TRBV7-2, the J gene TRBJ2-2; D not resolved. The CDR3 consists of 15 residues. Deletions cut 2 bases from V and 0 bases from J, with 7 bases between. Germline CDR1 SGHTA, CDR2 FQGNSA. CDR3 sequence: CASSLLQANTGELFF. CDR3 nucleotide sequence: TGTGCCAGCAGCTTACTGCAGGCGAACACCGGGGAGCTGTTTTTT. The variable domain in full, completed from reference TRBV7-2 and TRBJ2-2, reads GAGVSQSPSNKVTEKGKDVELRCDPISGHTALYWYRQSLGQGLEFLIYFQGNSAPDKSGLPSDRFSAERTGGSVSTLTIQRTQQEDSAVYLCASSLLQANTGELFFGEGSRLTVL.

The CDR3 here is CSVAGQNTEAFF. The CDR3 bases are TGCAGCGTTGCCGGACAGAACACTGAAGCTTTCTTT. This sequence joins TRBV29-1 and TRBJ1-1; D is perhaps TRBD1 (5 bases). The CDR3 loop spans 12 amino acids. Trimming took 4 bases from V and 1 from J, leaving 7 bases between them. CDR1 and CDR2 from the germline V gene are SQVTM and ANQGSEA.

V gene TRBV20-1 combines with J gene TRBJ2-1; D unclear. The CDR3 is 11 residues long. The V and J ends lost 3 bases and 7 bases respectively, with 7 bases between them. Germline V gene sequence: CDR1 DFQATT, CDR2 SNEGSKA (reference sequence). The CDR3 protein is CSASSRNEQFF. The CDR3 region has the DNA TGCAGTGCTAGTTCCAGAAATGAGCAGTTCTTC.

The chain links TRBV18 to TRBJ1-6; TRBD1 agrees at 7 bases. CDR1 is KGHSH and CDR2 is LQKENI in the germline V gene. This CDR3 spans 17 amino acids. V lost 0 bases, J lost 5 bases, and 7 bases stayed unmatched. The DNA of the CDR3 is TGTGCCAGCTCACCACCATGGGCAGGGGGAAATAATTCACCCCTCCACTTT. Translated, it gives CASSPPWAGGNNSPLHF.

The CDR3 is CASRRHPGELFF. In nucleotides, the CDR3 is TGTGCCAGCAGGCGACATCCCGGGGAGCTGTTTTTT. The J gene is TRBJ2-2, the V gene TRBV6-5; D unclear. This CDR3 contains 12 residues. CDR1 is MNHEY, CDR2 SVGAGI, per germline. Trimming shortened V by 6 bases and J by 6 bases, and 8 bases separated the two germline ends.

V and J are TRBV5-6 and TRBJ2-7; 8 bases agree with TRBD2. The CDR3 runs to 15 residues. Losses at the gene ends were 3 bases for V and 2 bases for J; bases not matched to a gene: 7. CDR1 is SGHDT and CDR2 is YYEEEE in the germline V gene. The CDR3 reads CASSSRLALTYEQYF. The CDR3 DNA follows: TGTGCCAGCAGCTCCCGACTAGCGTTGACCTACGAGCAGTACTTC.

This chain uses TRBV6-5 with TRBJ1-4; 9 nucleotides align to TRBD1. This CDR3 contains 13 residues. Germline V gives CDR1 MNHEY, CDR2 SVGAGI. V was clipped by 5 bases and J by 8 bases; unmatched bases: 3. CDR3 sequence (DNA): TGTGCCAGCAGTAGGGACAGGGCCGAAAAACTGTTTTTT. Its protein product is CASSRDRAEKLFF.

V and J are TRBV19 and TRBJ2-7; D is perhaps TRBD1 (6 bases). CDR1 and CDR2 from the germline V gene are LNHDA and SQIVND (reference sequence). Trimming cost V 6 bases and J 2 bases, with 14 bases left between them. The CDR3 has 14 amino acids. The CDR3 DNA reads as TGTGCCAGTAGCCCCGGACAGACAACCTACGAGCAGTACTTC. Amino acid sequence: CASSPGQTTYEQYF.

This clone has more than one count but fewer than ten. The gene calls are TRBV25-1 and TRBJ1-3; 7 bases line up with TRBD1. The CDR3 has 14 residues. Germline CDR1 and CDR2: MGHDK and SYGVNS. The junction had 11 bases not matched to a gene; V was cut back by 5 bases and J by 10 bases. The CDR3 coding sequence is TGTGCCAGCAGTCTCACAGGGGTATCGGGGACCATATATTTT. Translation: CASSLTGVSGTIYF.

This sequence joins TRBV27 and TRBJ2-7; 9 bases match TRBD1. The CDR3 has 15 amino acids. Unmatched junction bases numbered 4, after V lost 3 bases and J lost 1 base. The germline V gene encodes CDR1 MNHEY and CDR2 SMNVEV (reference sequence). CDR3 loop: CASSFWDRASYEQYF. Written as DNA, the CDR3 is TGTGCCAGCAGTTTTTGGGACAGGGCGTCCTACGAGCAGTACTTC.

This chain uses TRBV5-1 with TRBJ2-7, with 10 bases identical to TRBD2. The germline CDR1 and CDR2 sequences are SGHRS and YFSETQ. V shed 7 bases and J 5 bases; nucleotides not matched to a gene: 6. The CDR3 runs to 13 residues. CDR3 in amino acids: CASQLAGGNEQYF. CDR3 nucleotides: TGCGCCAGCCAGTTAGCGGGAGGCAACGAGCAGTACTTC.

The rearrangement links TRBV19 to TRBJ1-2; 8 bases agree with TRBD1. The V segment lost 3 bases and the J segment 4 bases; nucleotides outside the gene matches: 1. Germline-derived CDR1 and CDR2 are LNHDA and SQIVND (reference sequence). The CDR3 spans 13 residues. The CDR3 here is CASSIGTGYGYTF. In nucleotides, the CDR3 is TGTGCCAGTAGTATCGGGACAGGCTATGGCTACACCTTC.

The chain recombines TRBV3-1 (or the pseudogene TRBV3-2) with TRBJ2-1, with TRBD2 matching 13 bases. Germline-derived CDR1 and CDR2 are LGHDT and YNNKEL (reference sequence). The CDR3 has 15 residues. J lost 4 bases, V lost 4 bases, and 1 base had no gene match. In DNA, the CDR3 is TGTGCCAGCAGCCTACTAGCGGGAGGGTACAATGAGCAGTTCTTC. Protein sequence: CASSLLAGGYNEQFF.

The chain couples TRBV28 to TRBJ1-5, with no clear D. Germline V gene lookup returns CDR1 MDHEN and CDR2 SYDVKM. The CDR3 sequence is 14 residues long. Between the trimmed V and J ends, which lost 2 bases and 1 base, there was a span of 6 bases. CDR3 sequence reads: CASSLRVSNQPQHF. DNA for the CDR3: TGTGCCAGCAGTTTACGGGTGAGCAATCAGCCCCAGCATTTT.

V is TRBV6-5 and J is TRBJ2-3, with D possibly being TRBD2 (5 bases). Deletions cut 3 bases from V and 5 bases from J, with 12 bases between. CDR1 is MNHEY and CDR2 is SVGAGI in the germline V gene. CDR3 length: 14 residues. The CDR3 DNA reads TGTGCCAGCAGTTATAGCCGAGGGATAGATACGCAGTATTTT. Amino acid sequence: CASSYSRGIDTQYF.

The V gene is TRBV30, the J gene TRBJ1-5; 8 nucleotides match TRBD1. Losses at the gene ends were 4 bases for V and 6 bases for J; bases not matched to a gene: 5. The V gene's germline CDR1 is GTSNPN and CDR2 SVGIG (reference sequence). The CDR3 spans 13 residues. The CDR3 loop reads CAWTSGGAQPQHF. The CDR3 region has the DNA TGTGCCTGGACCTCAGGGGGCGCTCAGCCCCAGCATTTT. The whole variable domain, filled in from reference TRBV30 and TRBJ1-5, reads SQTIHQWPATLVQPVGSPLSLECTVEGTSNPNLYWYRQAAGRGLQLLFYSVGIGQISSEVPQNLSASRPQDRQFILSSKKLLLSDSGFYLCAWTSGGAQPQHFGDGTRLSIL.

The chain uses TRBV5-4 and TRBJ2-3; tentatively, D is TRBD2 (7 bases). The CDR3 is 14 residues long. V was clipped by 0 bases and J by 4 bases, with 9 bases between them. Germline CDR1 and CDR2: SGHNT and YYREEE (reference sequence). The CDR3 DNA follows: TGTGCCAGCAGCTTGGAGGGGGGGGCAGATACGCAGTATTTT. It encodes CASSLEGGADTQYF.

The rearrangement joins TRBV28 to TRBJ1-5; TRBD1 aligns across 8 bases. V was clipped by 9 bases and J by 7 bases; unmatched bases: 11. CDR1 and CDR2 (germline): MDHEN, SYDVKM. The CDR3 consists of 14 residues. Written as DNA, the CDR3 is TGTGCCAGGGAGGACAGGGTGGCCCGGCAGCCCCAGCATTTT. It is translated as CAREDRVARQPQHF.

Notes on this clone: Other DNA sequences in the same sample also yield this CDR3. The chain employs TRBV2 and TRBJ2-7; D remains ambiguous. Germline assignment: CDR1 SNHLY and CDR2 FYNNEI. The CDR3 is 11 amino acids. Trimming took off 4 bases at V and 3 bases at J, with 4 bases between the two ends. CDR3 coding DNA: TGTGCCAGCAGTGCCGGCTACGAGCAGTACTTC. Translating gives CASSAGYEQYF. The whole variable domain, filled in from reference TRBV2 and TRBJ2-7, reads EPEVTQTPSHQVTQMGQEVILRCVPISNHLYFYWYRQILGQKVEFLVSFYNNEISEKSEIFDDQFSVERPDGSNFTLKIRSTKLEDSAMYFCASSAGYEQYFGPGTRLTVT.

This chain joins TRBV5-1 and TRBJ2-7; TRBD2 is a possible D gene (5 bases). V was pared by 8 bases and J by 2 bases, with 17 bases between. The CDR3 is 14 residues long. The germline CDR1 and CDR2 sequences are SGHRS and YFSETQ. CDR3 coding DNA: TGCGCCAGACTACGGACTCCCTTTACCTACGAGCAGTACTTC. Its translation: CARLRTPFTYEQYF.

The chain employs TRBV13 and TRBJ2-1; no clear D gene. This CDR3 is built from 11 residues. Trimming took off 4 bases at V and 9 bases at J, with 7 bases between the two ends. The germline V gene has CDR1 PRHDT and CDR2 FYEKMQ (reference sequence). The CDR3 loop is CASSWLGEQFF. As DNA, the CDR3 is TGTGCCAGCAGCTGGCTTGGTGAGCAGTTCTTC.

This chain connects TRBV6-5 to TRBJ1-3, with 7 bases lining up with TRBD1. V trimming: 4 bases; J trimming: 4 bases; junction bases outside the gene matches: 4. The CDR3 spans 14 residues. Germline-derived CDR1 and CDR2 are MNHEY and SVGAGI. CDR3 nucleotide sequence: TGTGCCAGCAGTTCAGGGGGTCCCGGAAACACCATATATTTT. This encodes CASSSGGPGNTIYF.

The V and J genes are TRBV18 and TRBJ1-6; 10 bases align to TRBD1. Trimming removed 8 bases from V and 7 bases from J; junction bases left unmatched: 2. CDR1 and CDR2 from the germline V gene are KGHSH and LQKENI. The CDR3 runs 13 residues. CDR3 sequence (DNA): TGTGCCAGCCTGGGACAGGGGAATTCACCCCTCCACTTT. Residues: CASLGQGNSPLHF.

V usage is TRBV27 and J usage is TRBJ1-2; possible D gene TRBD1, 5 bases. Germline CDR1 reads MNHEY; CDR2 reads SMNVEV (reference sequence). This CDR3 has 13 amino acids. Deletions cut 8 bases from V and 5 bases from J, with 15 bases between. The DNA of the CDR3 is TGTGCCAGCTCCAGTGGGGGGGTATATGGCTACACCTTC. Translating it yields CASSSGGVYGYTF.

Worth noting for this clone: Relative to the germline gene, one junction end is altered; a read error may explain this. CDR3 DNA sequence: TGTGCCATTCGTCCCCGGACTGACTTC. This gives the protein CAIRPRTDF. The chain joins TRBV6-4 to TRBJ1-2; D is unclear. This CDR3 contains 9 residues. Germline CDR1 MRHNA, CDR2 SNTAGT.

This clone showed up just a few times. The genes are TRBV11-3 and TRBJ1-1; 10 nucleotides agree with TRBD1. Germline trimming cut 3 bases from V and 0 bases from J; bases unmatched to any gene: 1. The CDR3 is 15 amino acids. Germline-derived CDR1 and CDR2 are SGHNT and YENEEA. CDR3 residues: CASSLGQGLNTEAFF. CDR3 DNA: TGTGCCAGCAGCTTGGGACAGGGGCTGAACACTGAAGCTTTCTTT.

The V call is TRBV5-1, the J call TRBJ2-1; 10 positions agree with TRBD2. The junction had 18 bases not matched to a gene; V was cut back by 4 bases and J by 5 bases. The CDR3 sequence is 19 residues long. Per the germline V gene, CDR1 is SGHRS and CDR2 is YFSETQ. The CDR3 DNA is TGCGCCAGCAGCAGTATGCCACCGGGAGCTACTAGCGGGAACAATGAGCAGTTCTTC. Protein sequence: CASSSMPPGATSGNNEQFF. Full variable domain (rest looked up from reference TRBV5-1 and TRBJ2-1): KAGVTQTPRYLIKTRGQQVTLSCSPISGHRSVSWYQQTPGQGLQFLFEYFSETQRNKGNFPGRFSGRQFSNSRSEMNVSTLELGDSALYLCASSSMPPGATSGNNEQFFGPGTRLTVL.

The chain is built from TRBV18 and TRBJ2-2, with D unclear. This CDR3 is built from 15 residues. Germline CDR1 KGHSH, CDR2 LQKENI. V shed 6 bases and J shed 1 base, with 12 bases lying between them. CDR3 sequence (DNA): TGTGCCAGCTCTGCAGGCCCCGTGAACACCGGGGAGCTGTTTTTT. Translated, it gives CASSAGPVNTGELFF.

The chain combines TRBV6-5 with TRBJ1-5; D ambiguous. The CDR3 sequence is 13 residues long. V was pared by 4 bases and J by 3 bases, with 7 bases between. In germline, CDR1 is MNHEY, CDR2 SVGAGI. The CDR3 bases are TGTGCCAGCAGTTTACTAATCAATCAGCCCCAGCATTTT. This gives the protein CASSLLINQPQHF.